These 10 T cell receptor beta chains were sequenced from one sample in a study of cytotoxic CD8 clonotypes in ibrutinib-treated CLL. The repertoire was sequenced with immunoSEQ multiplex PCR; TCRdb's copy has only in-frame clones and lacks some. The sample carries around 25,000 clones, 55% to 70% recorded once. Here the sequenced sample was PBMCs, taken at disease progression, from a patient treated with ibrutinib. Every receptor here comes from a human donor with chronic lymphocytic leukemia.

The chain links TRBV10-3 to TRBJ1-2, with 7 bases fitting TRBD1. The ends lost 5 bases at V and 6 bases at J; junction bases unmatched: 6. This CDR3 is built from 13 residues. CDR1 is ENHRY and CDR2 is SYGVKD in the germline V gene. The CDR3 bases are TGTGCCATCAGTTACGACAGGGTGGATGGCTACACCTTC. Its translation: CAISYDRVDGYTF.

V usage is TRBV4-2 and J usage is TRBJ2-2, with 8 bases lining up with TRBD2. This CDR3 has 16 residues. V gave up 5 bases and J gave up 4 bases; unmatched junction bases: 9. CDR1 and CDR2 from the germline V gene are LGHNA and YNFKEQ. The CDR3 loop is CASSGTGTRGTGELFF. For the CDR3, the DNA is TGTGCCAGCAGCGGCACCGGGACTAGGGGCACCGGGGAGCTGTTTTTT.

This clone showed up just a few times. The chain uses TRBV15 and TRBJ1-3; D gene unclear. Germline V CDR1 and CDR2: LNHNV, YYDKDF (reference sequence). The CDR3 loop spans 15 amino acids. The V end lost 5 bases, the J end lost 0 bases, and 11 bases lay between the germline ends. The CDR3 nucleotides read TGTGCCACCAGCGTAGGACGGAGCTCTGGAAACACCATATATTTT. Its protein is CATSVGRSSGNTIYF.

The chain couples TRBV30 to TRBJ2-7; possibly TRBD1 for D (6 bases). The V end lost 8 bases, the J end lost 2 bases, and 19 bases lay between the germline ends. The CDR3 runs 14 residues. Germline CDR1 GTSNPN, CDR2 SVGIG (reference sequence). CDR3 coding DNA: TGTGCCAGTACCAGGGGAACAGGCCCCTACGAGCAGTACTTC. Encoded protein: CASTRGTGPYEQYF.

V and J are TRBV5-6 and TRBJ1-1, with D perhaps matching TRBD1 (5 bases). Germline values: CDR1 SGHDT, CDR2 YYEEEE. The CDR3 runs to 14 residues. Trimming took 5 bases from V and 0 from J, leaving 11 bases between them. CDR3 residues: CASRSLGVNTEAFF. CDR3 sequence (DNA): TGTGCCAGCAGGAGTCTAGGGGTGAACACTGAAGCTTTCTTT.

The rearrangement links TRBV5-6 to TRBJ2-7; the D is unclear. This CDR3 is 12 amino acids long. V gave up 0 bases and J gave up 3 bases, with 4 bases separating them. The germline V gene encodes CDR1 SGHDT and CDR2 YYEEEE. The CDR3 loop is CASSLEDYEQYF. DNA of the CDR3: TGTGCCAGCAGCTTGGAGGACTACGAGCAGTACTTC.

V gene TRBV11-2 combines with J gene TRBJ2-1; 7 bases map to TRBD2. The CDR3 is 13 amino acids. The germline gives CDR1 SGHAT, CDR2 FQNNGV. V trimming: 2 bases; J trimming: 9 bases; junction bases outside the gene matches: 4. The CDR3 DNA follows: TGTGCCAGCAGCTTAAGGCGGGGGTCTGAGCAGTTCTTC. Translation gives CASSLRRGSEQFF.

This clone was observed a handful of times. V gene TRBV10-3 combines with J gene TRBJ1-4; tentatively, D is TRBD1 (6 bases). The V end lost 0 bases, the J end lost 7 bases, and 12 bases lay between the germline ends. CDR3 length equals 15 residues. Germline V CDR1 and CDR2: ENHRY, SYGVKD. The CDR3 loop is CAISESGGPAEKLFF. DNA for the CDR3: TGTGCCATCAGTGAGTCAGGGGGGCCGGCTGAAAAACTGTTTTTT.

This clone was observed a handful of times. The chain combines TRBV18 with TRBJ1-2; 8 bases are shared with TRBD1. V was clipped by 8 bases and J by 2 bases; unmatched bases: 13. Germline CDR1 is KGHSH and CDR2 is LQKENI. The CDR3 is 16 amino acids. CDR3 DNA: TGTGCCAGCCCCGGGGGACAGGTTAGAGTCAACTATGGCTACACCTTC. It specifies CASPGGQVRVNYGYTF.

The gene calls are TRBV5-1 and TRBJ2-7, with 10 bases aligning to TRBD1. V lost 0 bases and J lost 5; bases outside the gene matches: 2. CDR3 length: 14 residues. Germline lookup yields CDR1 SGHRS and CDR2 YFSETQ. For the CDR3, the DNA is TGCGCCAGCAGCTTGGAGACAGGGGGCGACGAGCAGTACTTC. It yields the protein CASSLETGGDEQYF.